One T cell receptor beta chain is described in this entry. The data stem from a study of blood T cell repertoires in COVID-19. Study details: Samples representing acute and convalescent COVID-19 were sourced from the United States, Italy and Spain. Sources were T cells, B-cell-depleted T cells, or PBMCs; the material itself was cDNA or gDNA.

As originally analysed: Reference gene primer amplification gave estimated nucleated cell counts. Repertoires were generated with immunoSEQ multiplex PCR, while TCRdb's copy carries only in-frame clones and drops some. For V, J and clone size, that table is used; D and trimming come from the DNA. The sample contains 250,000 to 300,000 clones, around 86% of which appear only once. V dropped 2 bases and J dropped 6 bases, with 11 bases sitting between them. The CDR3 runs 13 residues. Looked up from germline, CDR1 is SGHRS and CDR2 is YFSETQ. The TCR sequence derives from a woman in her fifties or sixties with active or convalescent COVID-19. The sample comprised peripheral blood. V is TRBV5-1 and J is TRBJ1-1; D ambiguous. CDR3 DNA sequence: TGCGCCAGCAGCTTTCCGGGATCAGCTGAAGCTTTCTTT. Its protein product is CASSFPGSAEAFF.